Detailed here is one T cell receptor (beta chain). Germline lookup yields CDR1 SSHAT and CDR2 FNYEAQ (reference sequence). The CDR3 contains 16 residues. V gave up 2 bases and J gave up 5 bases, with 15 bases separating them. These data come from a study of PD-L1 blockade in urothelial cancer. Sequencing was performed with immunoSEQ multiplex PCR; in TCRdb, only in-frame clones are kept and a portion is missing. The data hold some 45,000 clones, with 70% to 90% observed a single time. The sequenced sample was PBMCs, obtained around atezolizumab (anti-PD-L1) treatment. V usage is TRBV7-7 and J usage is TRBJ2-2, with D possibly matching TRBD2 (5 bases). This receptor was identified in an older man with urothelial cancer. CDR3 region: CASSLIPGIGTGELFF. For the CDR3, the DNA is TGTGCCAGCAGCTTAATTCCCGGGATCGGAACCGGGGAGCTGTTTTTT.